The rows below give T cell receptor beta chains drawn from one sample of a study of T cells in Graves' hyperthyroidism and ophthalmopathy. Each CDR3 protein is one row after TCRdb ran MiXCR on the multiplex PCR reads. Of around 450,000 distinct CDR3 sequences in the sample, roughly 13% were seen once. The sample consisted of blood. The receptors were gathered from a young woman with Graves' hyperthyroidism. The conserved cysteine and the conserved F or W are not part of the CDR3 here. D genes are given only for firm matches. Clone size is stated in some rows and not others, as once, few, many or a class when expanded.

j_call clone_size d_call v_call cdr3_aa
TRBJ2-3 once TRBD2 TRBV2 ASGTSGSSTDTQY
TRBJ1-3 - - TRBV7-2 ASSQGIADSGNTIY
TRBJ2-5 - TRBD2 TRBV3-1 ASSPGLAGDEGETQY
TRBJ1-3 - - TRBV5-5 ASSRQGSSGNTIY
TRBJ1-6 once - TRBV19 ASRPPGIGGNSPLH
TRBJ1-5 - - TRBV12-3/TRBV12-4 ASSPGRVVQPQH
TRBJ2-2 many TRBD2 TRBV5-1 ASSPGLAGKLNTGELF
TRBJ2-7 few - TRBV5-1 ASSLATGVSYEQY
TRBJ1-5 - - TRBV29-1 SVRTADQPQH
TRBJ1-1 many - TRBV27 ASSFSRDTEAF
TRBJ1-6 many - TRBV7-2 ASSLGGYNSPLH
TRBJ1-3 - - TRBV3-1 ASSQVRLSMHTIY
TRBJ1-5 - - TRBV5-5 ASSLELGSGQPQH
TRBJ1-5 - - TRBV3-1 ASAGGGLGNQPQH
TRBJ1-4 many TRBD1 TRBV9 ASSPYRGLYEKLF
TRBJ1-5 - - TRBV27 ASSLRDFGNKPQH
TRBJ2-2 - TRBD1 TRBV29-1 SVAGTENTGELF
TRBJ2-2 many TRBD2 TRBV12-3/TRBV12-4 ASSLRTSGIRSTGELF
TRBJ2-3 many TRBD2 TRBV2 ASSEASGATDTQY
TRBJ2-7 many - TRBV12-3/TRBV12-4 ASSLRGLSHYEQY
TRBJ2-1 few TRBD2 TRBV6-2/TRBV6-3 ASSSTSGVYNEQF
TRBJ1-5 many TRBD1 TRBV6-1 ASSGTAYLPQH
TRBJ1-1 few TRBD1 TRBV6-1 ASSAWDRGNTEAF
TRBJ1-1 many - TRBV20-1 SARDPRGTEAF
TRBJ2-1 - TRBD2 TRBV4-2 ASSQDESLAGPNQQF
TRBJ2-3 - TRBD1 TRBV7-9 ASIGTGSTDTQY
TRBJ2-1 few - TRBV4-1 ASSQVQGRYNEQF
TRBJ2-2 many - TRBV28 ASSLPDSENTGELF
TRBJ1-4 many - TRBV15 ATSSGEEKLF
TRBJ2-3 many - TRBV4-1 ASSQEVHRSADTQY
TRBJ2-1 many - TRBV6-1 ASSLPENEQF
TRBJ1-1 many TRBD1 TRBV6-2/TRBV6-3 ASERDRENTEAF
TRBJ2-1 - - TRBV19 ASGTPQGYNEQF
TRBJ2-5 - TRBD2 TRBV4-1 ASSQGLAGGKTQY
TRBJ2-1 many - TRBV2 ASSENEQF
TRBJ2-1 many - TRBV5-1 ASRFDWGTYNEQF
TRBJ2-1 few - TRBV6-2/TRBV6-3 ASSYRDNEQF
TRBJ2-5 many - TRBV24-1 ATEEGETQY
TRBJ1-2 - TRBD1 TRBV7-8 ASSYDREGYT
TRBJ2-7 few - TRBV20-1 SATGLGEGGYEQY
TRBJ2-7 many TRBD2 TRBV15 ATSMLLIAGETYEQY
TRBJ1-1 many - TRBV20-1 SASLGSGTEAF